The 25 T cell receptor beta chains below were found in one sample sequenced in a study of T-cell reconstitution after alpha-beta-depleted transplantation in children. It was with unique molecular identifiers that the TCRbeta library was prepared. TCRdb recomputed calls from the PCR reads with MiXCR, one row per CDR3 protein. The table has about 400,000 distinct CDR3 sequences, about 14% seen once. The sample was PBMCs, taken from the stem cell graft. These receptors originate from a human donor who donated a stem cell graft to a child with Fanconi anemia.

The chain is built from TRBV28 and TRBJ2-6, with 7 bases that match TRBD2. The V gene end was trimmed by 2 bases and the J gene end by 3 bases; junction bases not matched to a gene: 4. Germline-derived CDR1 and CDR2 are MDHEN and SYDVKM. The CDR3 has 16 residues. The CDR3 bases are TGTGCCAGCAGTTTAGGGGGGGTAGTTGGGGCCAACGTCCTGACTTTC. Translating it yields CASSLGGVVGANVLTF. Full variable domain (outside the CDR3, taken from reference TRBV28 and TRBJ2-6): DVKVTQSSRYLVKRTGEKVFLECVQDMDHENMFWYRQDPGLGLRLIYFSYDVKMKEKGDIPEGYSVSREKKERFSLILESASTNQTSMYLCASSLGGVVGANVLTFGAGSRLTVL.

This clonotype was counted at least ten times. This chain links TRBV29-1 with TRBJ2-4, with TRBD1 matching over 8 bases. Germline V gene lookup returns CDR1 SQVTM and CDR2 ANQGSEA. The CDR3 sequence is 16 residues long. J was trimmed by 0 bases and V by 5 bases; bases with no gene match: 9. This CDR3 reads CSVTHRTGLAKNIQYF. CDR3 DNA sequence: TGCAGCGTTACACATCGGACAGGGCTAGCCAAAAACATTCAGTACTTC.

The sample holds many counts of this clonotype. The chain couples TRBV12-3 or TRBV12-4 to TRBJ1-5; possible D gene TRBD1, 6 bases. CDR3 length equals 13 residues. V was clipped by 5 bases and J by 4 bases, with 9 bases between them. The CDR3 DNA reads TGTGCCAGCAGTCAAACAGGGAATCAGCCCCAGCATTTT. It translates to CASSQTGNQPQHF.

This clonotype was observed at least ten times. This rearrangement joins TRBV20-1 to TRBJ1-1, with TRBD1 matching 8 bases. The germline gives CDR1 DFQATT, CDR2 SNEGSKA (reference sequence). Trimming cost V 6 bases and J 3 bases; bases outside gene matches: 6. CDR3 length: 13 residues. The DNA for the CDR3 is TGCAGTGCATCCAGGGGGCAGGACACTGAAGCTTTCTTT. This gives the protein CSASRGQDTEAFF.

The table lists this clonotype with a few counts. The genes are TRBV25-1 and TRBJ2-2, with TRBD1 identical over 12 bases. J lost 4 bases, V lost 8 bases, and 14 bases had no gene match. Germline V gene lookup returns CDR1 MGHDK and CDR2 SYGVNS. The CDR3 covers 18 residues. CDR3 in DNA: TGTGCCAGCTCGACACCGGGACAGGGGGCGCGGGGCACCGGGGAGCTGTTTTTT. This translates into CASSTPGQGARGTGELFF.

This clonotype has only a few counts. The CDR3 bases are TGTGCCAGCAGTATACAGGGGAACATGAACACTGAAGCTTTCTTT. Its protein product is CASSIQGNMNTEAFF. V usage is TRBV6-5 and J usage is TRBJ1-1, with 7 bases matching TRBD1. V shed 5 bases, J shed 0 bases, and the junction held 6 bases outside the gene matches. This CDR3 spans 15 amino acids. The germline V gene has CDR1 MNHEY and CDR2 SVGAGI.

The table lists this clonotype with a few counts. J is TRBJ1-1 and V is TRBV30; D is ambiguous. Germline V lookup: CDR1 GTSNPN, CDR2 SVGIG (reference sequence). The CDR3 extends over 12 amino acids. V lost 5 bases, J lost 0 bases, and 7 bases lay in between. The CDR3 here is CAWRSMNTEAFF. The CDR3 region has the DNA TGTGCCTGGCGTTCAATGAACACTGAAGCTTTCTTT.

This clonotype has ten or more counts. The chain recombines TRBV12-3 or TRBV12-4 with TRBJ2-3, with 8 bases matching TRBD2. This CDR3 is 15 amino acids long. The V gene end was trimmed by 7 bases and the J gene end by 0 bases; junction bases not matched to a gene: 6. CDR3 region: CASILSGASTDTQYF. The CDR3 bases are TGTGCCAGCATCCTTAGCGGGGCTAGCACAGATACGCAGTATTTT.

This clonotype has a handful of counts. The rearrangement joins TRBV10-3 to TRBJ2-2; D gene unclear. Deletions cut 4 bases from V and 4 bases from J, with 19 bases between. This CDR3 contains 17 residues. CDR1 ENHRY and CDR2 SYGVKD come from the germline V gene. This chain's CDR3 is CAISGPVGSQSTGELFF. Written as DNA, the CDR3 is TGTGCCATCAGTGGGCCAGTCGGATCCCAGTCCACCGGGGAGCTGTTTTTT.

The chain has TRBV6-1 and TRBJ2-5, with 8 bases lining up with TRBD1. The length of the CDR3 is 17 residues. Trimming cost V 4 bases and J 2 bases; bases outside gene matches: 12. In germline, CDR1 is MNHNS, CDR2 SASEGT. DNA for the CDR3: TGTGCCAGCAGTGTTTCAATAGGACAGGGTGGGCAAGAGACCCAGTACTTC. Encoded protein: CASSVSIGQGGQETQYF.

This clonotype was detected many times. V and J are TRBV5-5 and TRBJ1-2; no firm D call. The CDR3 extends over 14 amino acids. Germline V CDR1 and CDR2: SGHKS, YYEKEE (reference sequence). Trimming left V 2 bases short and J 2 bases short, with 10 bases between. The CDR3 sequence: CASSLSVGNYGYTF. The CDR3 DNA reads TGTGCCAGCAGCTTATCGGTCGGGAACTATGGCTACACCTTC.

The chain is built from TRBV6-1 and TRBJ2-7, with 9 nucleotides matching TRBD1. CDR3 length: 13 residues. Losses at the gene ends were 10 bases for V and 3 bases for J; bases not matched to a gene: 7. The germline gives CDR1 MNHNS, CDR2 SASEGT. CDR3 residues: CATKTGGYYEQYF. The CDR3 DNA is TGTGCCACCAAAACAGGGGGCTACTACGAGCAGTACTTC.

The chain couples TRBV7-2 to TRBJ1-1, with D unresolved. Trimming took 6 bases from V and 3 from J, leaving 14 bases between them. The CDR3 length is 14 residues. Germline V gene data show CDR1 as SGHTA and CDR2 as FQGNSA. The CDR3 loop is CASRLTSGDTEAFF. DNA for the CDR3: TGTGCCAGCAGACTAACCTCCGGGGACACTGAAGCTTTCTTT.

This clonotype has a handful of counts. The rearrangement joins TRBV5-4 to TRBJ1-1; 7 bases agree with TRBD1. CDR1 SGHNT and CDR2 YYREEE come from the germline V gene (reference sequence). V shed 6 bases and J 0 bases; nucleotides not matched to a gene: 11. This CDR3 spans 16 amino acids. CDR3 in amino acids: CASNPRDSSMNTEAFF. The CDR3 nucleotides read TGTGCCAGCAACCCCCGGGACAGCAGCATGAACACTGAAGCTTTCTTT.

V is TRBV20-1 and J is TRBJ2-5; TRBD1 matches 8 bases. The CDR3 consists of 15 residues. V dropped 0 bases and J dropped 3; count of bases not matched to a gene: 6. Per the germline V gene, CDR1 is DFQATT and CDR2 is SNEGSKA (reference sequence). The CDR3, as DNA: TGCAGTGCTAGAGAGGACAGGGTAACGAAAGAGACCCAGTACTTC. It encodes CSAREDRVTKETQYF.

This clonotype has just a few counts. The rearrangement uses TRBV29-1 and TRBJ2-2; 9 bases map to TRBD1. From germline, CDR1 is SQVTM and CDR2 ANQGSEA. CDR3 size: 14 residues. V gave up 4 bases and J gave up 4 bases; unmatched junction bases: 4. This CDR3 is CSVVWTGATGELFF. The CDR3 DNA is TGCAGCGTTGTCTGGACAGGGGCCACCGGGGAGCTGTTTTTT.

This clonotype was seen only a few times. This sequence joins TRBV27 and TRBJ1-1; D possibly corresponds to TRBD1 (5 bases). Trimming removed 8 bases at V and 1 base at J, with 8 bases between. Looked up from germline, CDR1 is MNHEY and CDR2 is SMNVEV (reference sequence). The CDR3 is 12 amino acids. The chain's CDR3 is CASGHPNTEAFF. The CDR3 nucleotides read TGTGCCAGCGGACACCCGAACACTGAAGCTTTCTTT.

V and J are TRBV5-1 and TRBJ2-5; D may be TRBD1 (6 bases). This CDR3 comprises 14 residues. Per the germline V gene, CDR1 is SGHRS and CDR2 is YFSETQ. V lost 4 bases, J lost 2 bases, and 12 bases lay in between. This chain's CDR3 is CASSGSTGQETQYF. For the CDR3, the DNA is TGCGCCAGCAGCGGTTCGACAGGACAAGAGACCCAGTACTTC.

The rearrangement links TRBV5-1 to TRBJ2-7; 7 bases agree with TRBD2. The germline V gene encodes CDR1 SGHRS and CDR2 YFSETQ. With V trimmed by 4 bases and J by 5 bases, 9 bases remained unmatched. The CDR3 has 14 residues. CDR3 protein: CASSTSGTTDEQYF. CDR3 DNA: TGCGCCAGCAGCACCTCCGGGACTACCGACGAGCAGTACTTC.

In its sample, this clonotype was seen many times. CDR3 bases: TGTGCCAGCAGCGCGCCCAATCAGCCCCAGCATTTT. The encoded protein is CASSAPNQPQHF. The rearrangement joins TRBV5-5 to TRBJ1-5; no reliable D call. Germline assignment: CDR1 SGHKS and CDR2 YYEKEE (reference sequence). Trimming removed 4 bases at V and 3 bases at J, with 5 bases between. The CDR3 extends over 12 amino acids.

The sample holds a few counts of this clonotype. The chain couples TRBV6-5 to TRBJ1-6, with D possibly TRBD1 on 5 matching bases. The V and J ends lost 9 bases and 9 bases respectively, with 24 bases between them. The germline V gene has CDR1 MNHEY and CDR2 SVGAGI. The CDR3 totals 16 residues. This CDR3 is CASGERGLQHSSPLHF. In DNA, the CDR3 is TGTGCCAGTGGAGAGCGGGGACTCCAGCACAGTTCACCCCTCCACTTT.

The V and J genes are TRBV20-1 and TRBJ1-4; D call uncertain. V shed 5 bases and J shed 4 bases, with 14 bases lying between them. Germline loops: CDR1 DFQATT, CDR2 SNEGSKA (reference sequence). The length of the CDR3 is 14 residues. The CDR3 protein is CSALSDGVNEKLFF. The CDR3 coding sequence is TGCAGTGCTTTATCGGACGGCGTTAATGAAAAACTGTTTTTT.

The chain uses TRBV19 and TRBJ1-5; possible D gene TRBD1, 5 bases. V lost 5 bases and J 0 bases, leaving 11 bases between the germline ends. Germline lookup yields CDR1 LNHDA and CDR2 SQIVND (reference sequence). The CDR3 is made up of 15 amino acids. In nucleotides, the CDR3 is TGTGCCAGTAGTGGGACTTCAAATAGCAATCAGCCCCAGCATTTT. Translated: CASSGTSNSNQPQHF.

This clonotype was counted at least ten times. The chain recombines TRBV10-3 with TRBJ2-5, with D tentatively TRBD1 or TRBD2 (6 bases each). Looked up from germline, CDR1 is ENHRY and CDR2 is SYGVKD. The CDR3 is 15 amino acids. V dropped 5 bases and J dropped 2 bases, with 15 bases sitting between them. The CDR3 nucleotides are TGTGCCATCAGTCCGAGGGGGGACGGGCAAGAGACCCAGTACTTC. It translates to CAISPRGDGQETQYF.

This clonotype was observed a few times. CDR3 sequence: CASSRDTNYEQYV. The CDR3 coding sequence is TGTGCCAGCAGTCGGGACACCAATTACGAGCAGTACGTC. The chain joins TRBV12-3 or TRBV12-4 to TRBJ2-7, with D perhaps TRBD1 (6 bases). This CDR3 spans 13 amino acids. Trimming left V 5 bases short and J 4 bases short, with 12 bases between.